The 5 T cell receptor beta chains below were found in one sample sequenced in a study of blood T cells in healthy people across ages. Sample-barcoded 5' priming and a J-beta primer mix drove a second PCR of 7 to 11 cycles. TCRdb re-called the 5' RACE reads through MiXCR, storing one row per CDR3 protein. The table shows hundreds of thousands of distinct CDR3 sequences, with 58% occurring only once. What was sequenced was blood. Every receptor here comes from a man under 40 in good health.

This chain uses TRBV7-9 with TRBJ1-6, with D possibly matching TRBD1 (5 bases). V gave up 6 bases and J gave up 10 bases, with 16 bases separating them. This CDR3 has 14 residues. The V gene's germline CDR1 is SEHNR and CDR2 FQNEAQ (reference sequence). The DNA for the CDR3 is TGTGCCAGCAGGCCCCGGGGGAATGGATCACCCCTCCACTTT. Its protein product is CASRPRGNGSPLHF. Based on the CDR3 plus reference TRBV7-9 and TRBJ1-6, the full variable domain is DTGVSQNPRHKITKRGQNVTFRCDPISEHNRLYWYRQTLGQGPEFLTYFQNEAQLEKSRLLSDRFSAERPKGSFSTLEIQRTEQGDSAMYLCASRPRGNGSPLHFGNGTRLTVT.

The rearrangement uses TRBV6-5 and TRBJ2-7; D is unresolved. The CDR3 is 15 amino acids. Germline V gene lookup returns CDR1 MNHEY and CDR2 SVGAGI. Trimming left V 4 bases short and J 5 bases short, with 18 bases between. In nucleotides, the CDR3 is TGTGCCAGCAGTTCCGAGATAGCAGGAATCCACGAGCAGTACTTC. This translates into CASSSEIAGIHEQYF.

This clonotype has more than one count but fewer than ten. V usage is TRBV29-1 and J usage is TRBJ2-1; D is possibly TRBD1 (5 bases). The V end was cut by 6 bases, the J end by 3 bases, with 12 bases between. The CDR3 runs to 13 residues. CDR1 and CDR2 from the germline V gene are SQVTM and ANQGSEA. DNA for the CDR3: TGCAGCGTAGCCGGACAAGTCTACAATGAGCAGTTCTTC. Protein sequence: CSVAGQVYNEQFF.

The chain carries TRBV7-2 and TRBJ2-5; TRBD1 matches at 8 bases. The V and J ends lost 3 bases and 0 bases, in that order; junction bases with no gene match: 3. The CDR3 loop spans 15 amino acids. From germline, CDR1 is SGHTA and CDR2 FQGNSA. For the CDR3, the DNA is TGTGCCAGCAGCTTTGACAGGGGAAACCAAGAGACCCAGTACTTC. Its protein product is CASSFDRGNQETQYF.

As concerns this clonotype: The germline gene is not matched at one end of the junction; a read error may be the cause. CDR3 amino acids: CASRGEGWETQYF. CDR3 sequence (DNA): TGTGCTAGCAGGGGTGAGGGCTGGGAGACCCAGTACTTC. The chain recombines TRBV4-2 with TRBJ2-7; D possibly corresponds to TRBD1 (6 bases). The J call may be incorrect, as the DNA end agrees better with TRBJ2-5. Germline CDR1 LGHNA, CDR2 YNFKEQ. This CDR3 has 13 amino acids.